This TCR beta chain was sequenced for a study of regulatory T cells in long-lasting Graves disease. CDR3-region Arm-PCR and iRepertoire HTBI primers produced the TCR beta libraries. One entry per CDR3 protein results from TCRdb running MiXCR on the multiplex PCR reads. The sample yields about 290,000 distinct CDR3 sequences, roughly a fifth seen once. Time point: persistent/refractory GD, antithyroid drugs over 5 years with positive TRAb. RNA from PBMCs was the source of the TCR library. This clonotype has more than one count but fewer than ten. CDR1 is MNHEY and CDR2 is SMNVEV in the germline V gene (reference sequence). The germline V and J ends were trimmed by 3 bases and 2 bases, with 11 bases remaining between them. The CDR3 runs 14 residues.

The origin of this receptor is a female donor with Graves disease. The chain joins TRBV27 to TRBJ2-7; possibly TRBD2 for D (5 bases). The sequencing here drew on peripheral blood mononuclear cells (PBMCs), taken when the disease was refractory, from a patient treated with antithyroid drugs. CDR3 DNA: TGTGCCAGCAGTTTTTCAGGACTTACCTACGAGCAGTACTTC. It is translated as CASSFSGLTYEQYF.